This TCR beta chain was sequenced in a study of blood T cells in healthy people across ages. With regard to this clonotype: Its antigen is unidentified.

Regarding the study as a whole: A roughly linear age-dependent decrease characterized TCR beta diversity per million T cells.

The authors ran a second PCR of 7 to 11 cycles using a sample-barcoded 5' primer and a J-beta primer mix. TCRdb ran MiXCR on the 5' RACE reads and lists one entry per CDR3 protein. Here the sample spans about 500,000 distinct CDR3 sequences, less than 25% being singletons. CDR3 length: 13 residues. Per germline, CDR1 DFQATT and CDR2 SNEGSKA (reference sequence). These data were also filed under a second study, of T cells of mothers and their children. That publication notes: In this cohort, donors were three healthy Caucasian mothers plus their six children. Versus unrelated pairs, overlap was slightly higher in related mother-child pairs, without reaching significance. Detection of persistent microchimeric T cell clones did not occur.

The receptor was isolated from a boy aged 5-17 years in good health. The sequencing input was blood. The J gene is TRBJ2-5, the V gene TRBV20-1; D is unclear. The last part of the DNA fits TRBJ2-7 better; the J call may be wrong. CDR3 sequence reads: CSARVVRLGEQYF. The CDR3 bases are TGCAGTGCTAGAGTCGTAAGGTTAGGCGAGCAGTACTTC.